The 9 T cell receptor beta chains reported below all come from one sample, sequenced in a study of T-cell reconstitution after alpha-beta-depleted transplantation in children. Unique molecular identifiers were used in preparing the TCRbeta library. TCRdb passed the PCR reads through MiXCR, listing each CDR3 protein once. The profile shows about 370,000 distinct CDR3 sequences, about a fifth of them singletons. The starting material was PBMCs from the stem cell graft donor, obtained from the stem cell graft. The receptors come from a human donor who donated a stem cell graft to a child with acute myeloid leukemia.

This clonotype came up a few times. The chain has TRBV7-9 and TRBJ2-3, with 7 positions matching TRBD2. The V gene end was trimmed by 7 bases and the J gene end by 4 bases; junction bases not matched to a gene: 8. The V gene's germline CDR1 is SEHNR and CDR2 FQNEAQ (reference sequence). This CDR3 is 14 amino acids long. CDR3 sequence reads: CASKLGTTADTQYF. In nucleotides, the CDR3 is TGTGCCAGCAAACTAGGGACTACCGCAGATACGCAGTATTTT.

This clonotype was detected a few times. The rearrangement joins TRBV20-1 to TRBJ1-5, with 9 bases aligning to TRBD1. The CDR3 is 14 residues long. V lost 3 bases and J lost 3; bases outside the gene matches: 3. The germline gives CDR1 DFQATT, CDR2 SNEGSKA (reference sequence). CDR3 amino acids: CSARDRGYNQPQHF. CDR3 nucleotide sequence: TGCAGTGCTAGGGACAGGGGATACAATCAGCCCCAGCATTTT.

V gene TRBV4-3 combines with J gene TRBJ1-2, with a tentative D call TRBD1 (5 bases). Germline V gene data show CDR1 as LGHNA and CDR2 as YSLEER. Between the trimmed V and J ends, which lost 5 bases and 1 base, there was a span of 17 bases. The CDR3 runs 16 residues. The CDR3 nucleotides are TGCGCCAGCAGCGTCAATCGGGGGACTTTTAACTATGGCTACACCTTC. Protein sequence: CASSVNRGTFNYGYTF.

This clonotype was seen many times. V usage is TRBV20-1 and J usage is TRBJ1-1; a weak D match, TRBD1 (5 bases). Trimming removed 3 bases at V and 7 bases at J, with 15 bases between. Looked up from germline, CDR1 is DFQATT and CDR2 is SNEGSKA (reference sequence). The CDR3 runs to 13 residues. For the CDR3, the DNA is TGCAGTGCTAGCTGGCAGGGAGGGTATGAAGCTTTCTTT. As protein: CSASWQGGYEAFF.

The DNA for the CDR3 is TGTGCCAGCAGCCTCCTTAGCGGTAACTACGAGCAGTACTTC. Amino acid sequence: CASSLLSGNYEQYF. This sequence joins TRBV11-2 and TRBJ2-7, with D possibly being TRBD2 (6 bases). This CDR3 region has 14 residues. The germline CDR1 and CDR2 sequences are SGHAT and FQNNGV. The V end was cut by 5 bases, the J end by 3 bases, with 14 bases between.

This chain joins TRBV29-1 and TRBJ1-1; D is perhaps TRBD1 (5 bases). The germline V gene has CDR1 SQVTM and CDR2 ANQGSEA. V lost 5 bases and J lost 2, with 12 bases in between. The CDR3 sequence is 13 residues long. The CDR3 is CSVFDRLNTEAFF. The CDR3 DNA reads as TGCAGCGTTTTCGACAGACTAAACACTGAAGCTTTCTTT.

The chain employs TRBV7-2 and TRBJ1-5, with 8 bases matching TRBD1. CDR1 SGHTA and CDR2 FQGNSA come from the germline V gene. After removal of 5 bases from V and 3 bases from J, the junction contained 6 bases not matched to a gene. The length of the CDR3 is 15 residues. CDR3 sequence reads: CASSPDRDFNQPQHF. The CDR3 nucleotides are TGTGCCAGCAGCCCGGACAGGGACTTCAATCAGCCCCAGCATTTT.

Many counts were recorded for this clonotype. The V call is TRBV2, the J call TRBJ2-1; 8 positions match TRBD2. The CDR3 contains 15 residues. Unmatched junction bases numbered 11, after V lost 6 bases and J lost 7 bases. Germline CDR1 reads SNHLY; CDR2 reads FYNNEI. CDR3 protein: CASRKEIAGTNEQFF. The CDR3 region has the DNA TGTGCCAGCAGGAAAGAAATAGCGGGAACAAATGAGCAGTTCTTC.

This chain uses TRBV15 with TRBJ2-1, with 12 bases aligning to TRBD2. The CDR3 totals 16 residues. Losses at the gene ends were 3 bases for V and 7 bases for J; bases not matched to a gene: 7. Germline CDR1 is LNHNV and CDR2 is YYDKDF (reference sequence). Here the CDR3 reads CATSRAGTSGPNEQFF. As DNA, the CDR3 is TGTGCCACCAGCAGGGCCGGGACTAGCGGGCCTAATGAGCAGTTCTTC.